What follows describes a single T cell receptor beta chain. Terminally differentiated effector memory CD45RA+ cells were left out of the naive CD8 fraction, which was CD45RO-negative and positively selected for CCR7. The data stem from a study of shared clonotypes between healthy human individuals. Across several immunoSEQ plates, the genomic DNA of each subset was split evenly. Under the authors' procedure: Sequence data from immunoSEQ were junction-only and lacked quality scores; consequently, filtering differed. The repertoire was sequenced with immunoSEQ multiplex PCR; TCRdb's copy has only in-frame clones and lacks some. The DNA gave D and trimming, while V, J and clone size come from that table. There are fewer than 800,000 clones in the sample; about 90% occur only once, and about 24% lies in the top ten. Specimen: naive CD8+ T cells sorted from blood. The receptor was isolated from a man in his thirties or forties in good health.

For the CDR3, the DNA is TGCGCCAGCAGCCAAGCGGGACAGGTCTACGAGCAGTACTTC. It yields the protein CASSQAGQVYEQYF. The chain links TRBV4-1 to TRBJ2-7, with TRBD1 matching 8 bases. The CDR3 totals 14 residues. Germline CDR1 and CDR2: MGHRA and YSYEKL. The J segment lost 3 bases and the V segment lost 1 base, leaving 2 bases of the junction unmatched.